This record covers a single TCR beta chain. This receptor's antigen is unknown. Base qualities are not recorded, but no much larger clone differs from it by a single base. Via the germline V gene (reference sequence), CDR1 is DFQATT and CDR2 SNEGSKA. V and J are truncated by 6 bases and 10 bases respectively, leaving an intervening sequence of 19 bases. The CDR3 starts with the cysteine, ends with the phenylalanine, and has 14 residues. CDR3 DNA only is kept here, 42 bases in frame from base 1. The sample is drawn from a study of blood T cells in healthy people across ages (dated by TCRdb to 2015 to 2017). Some background on the complete study: Template switching captured roughly one uniquely barcoded TCR beta cDNA molecule per two T cells in model experiments. Donors were grouped into four age groups: young (average 16 years), middle-aged (39), aged (about 59) and long-lived (approximately 78). To track age-related changes in TCR beta repertoire diversity, the study relied on deep sequencing normalized with unique cDNA molecular identifiers. Donors of different ages were randomly distributed across sequencing lanes to avoid experimental bias. Two additional independent replicas of 1 million unique cDNA reads from the same blood draw were analyzed for two donors (one aged 18 to 30 and one aged 80 or older). Paper-wide results and their limitations: A strong correlation was found between observed TCR beta diversity and the percentage of naive T cells measured by flow cytometry. Compared with the aged group, the long-lived group had more naive CD4+ T cells, fewer expanded clones and increased TCR diversity, suggesting age selection. Donor CMV infection status was unknown, potentially confounding age-related changes in expanded clonotypes. Estimates of total diversity from one million sequenced T cells were regarded as lower bounds and underestimates. Observed TCR beta diversity per million T cells fell roughly linearly with age, and a significant reduction was already apparent by age around 40. Since profiling was done on bulk unsorted PBMCs, naive and antigen-experienced compartments could not be conclusively compared.

The library was prepared using 5' RACE. Sequenced using an Illumina HiSeq 2500. A second PCR of about 7 to 12 cycles was performed with a sample-barcoded 5' primer and a J-beta primer mix. A unique molecular identifier was introduced onto each TCR beta cDNA molecule by a template-switch 5' adaptor carrying 12 random nucleotides. Each sample yielded at least 2.5 million CDR3-containing paired-end reads. First-strand cDNA synthesis was performed from all RNA using the Mint cDNA synthesis kit, with priming by a TRBC-specific oligonucleotide. Following uracil-DNA glycosylase treatment, a first 18-cycle PCR with universal primers M1SS and BC2_uni_R was performed on all cDNA. The study's processing was this. For normalization, 1 million high-quality reads were randomly selected from each sample, with every read carrying a distinct molecular identifier. Instead of being binned into consensus sequences, reads that shared molecular identifiers were thrown out. CDR3 identification, clonotype clustering and error correction used MiTCR with a Q25 quality threshold and the strictest error-elimination algorithm. A nonparametric unseen species model using Euler transformation provided a lower-bound estimate of total TCR beta diversity. TCRdb reprocessed the public reads (quality trimming at Q25 with fastp, clone calling with MiXCR) and kept in-frame beta chains. A single entry per CDR3 protein holds the most common genes and DNA from its merged rows. The V and J calls were determined by TCRdb, not by the authors. The sample table records 1,100,000 or so distinct CDR3 sequences; under 55% of these occur just once. About 20% of the sample goes to the ten largest clones.

The roughly 39 donors, aged about 6 to 95 years, were systemically healthy Caucasian individuals from Russia. Ten milliliters of peripheral blood were drawn from each donor into EDTA-treated Vacutainer tubes. Ficoll-Paque density-gradient centrifugation was used to isolate PBMCs, with at least 6.5 million per sample. Total RNA, at least 5 micrograms per sample, was extracted from PBMCs with Trizol reagent. The percentages of naive CD45RAhigh/CD27high T cells were determined by flow cytometry on a PBMC aliquot from every donor. This sequence was found in a woman aged 60-75 years in good health. What was sequenced was blood. This sequence uses TRBV20-1 and TRBJ1-6, and the D gene may be TRBD1, 5 bases matching. In nucleotides, the sequence is TGCAGTGCGGTGGATCGGGGGATAGGGTCACCCCTCCACTTT. It translates to CSAVDRGIGSPLHF.